The 5 T cell receptor beta chains listed next were all sequenced from one sample in a study of cytomegalovirus exposure and HLA in healthy donors. Use of 60 Vbeta and 13 Jbeta primers characterized the PCR. The method was immunoSEQ multiplex PCR; TCRdb's version includes in-frame clones alone and lacks a portion of them. The top ten clones hold roughly 10% of a sample with 150,000 to 200,000 clones, approximately 71% of them seen once. Sequencing was done on a sample of PBMCs. The receptors here all came from a man aged 25-45 years in good health and CMV-seropositive.

This clone was seen only a few times. This chain joins TRBV6-1 and TRBJ2-3; 9 bases align to TRBD2. The V gene's germline CDR1 is MNHNS and CDR2 SASEGT. J lost 0 bases, V lost 3 bases, and 1 base had no gene match. This CDR3 is built from 15 residues. The CDR3 spells CASSEGLASTDTQYF. The CDR3 nucleotides are TGTGCCAGCAGTGAGGGACTAGCTAGCACAGATACGCAGTATTTT.

The genes are TRBV7-8 and TRBJ2-2, with TRBD2 matching 13 bases. The CDR3 has 18 residues. Germline CDR1 is SGHVS and CDR2 is FQNEAQ. V gave up 3 bases and J gave up 4 bases; unmatched junction bases: 8. DNA for the CDR3: TGTGCCAGCAGCTTTCCCAAAGGGACTAGCGGGGTCACCGGGGAGCTGTTTTTT. Translation gives CASSFPKGTSGVTGELFF.

There are a few counts of this clone. The rearrangement uses TRBV5-6 and TRBJ1-1; D remains ambiguous. In germline, CDR1 is SGHDT, CDR2 YYEEEE. The CDR3 covers 14 residues. Between the trimmed V and J ends, which lost 2 bases and 1 base, there was a span of 9 bases. CDR3 bases: TGTGCCAGCAGCTTTACGTACGGGAACACTGAAGCTTTCTTT. Protein sequence: CASSFTYGNTEAFF.

This clone was counted once. The rearrangement links TRBV28 to TRBJ1-1; 11 nucleotides align to TRBD1. This CDR3 comprises 18 residues. Germline CDR1 reads MDHEN; CDR2 reads SYDVKM. V shed 6 bases and J 4 bases; nucleotides not matched to a gene: 16. CDR3 coding DNA: TGTGCCAGCAGCGCACCGGGACAGGGGGGAGGAGGGGGCACTGAAGCTTTCTTT. The encoded protein is CASSAPGQGGGGGTEAFF.

This chain connects TRBV6-1 to TRBJ1-5; TRBD1 is a possible D gene (5 bases). The germline V gene has CDR1 MNHNS and CDR2 SASEGT. The CDR3 length is 13 residues. Trimming cost V 4 bases and J 3 bases, with 7 bases left between them. The CDR3 bases are TGTGCCAGCAGTGGACAGTTCAATCAGCCCCAGCATTTT. It is translated as CASSGQFNQPQHF.